A single T cell receptor beta chain is shown here with its context. In germline, CDR1 is LGHDT, CDR2 YNNKEL (reference sequence). The CDR3 length is 21 residues. Trimming at V came to 0 bases and at J to 1 base, leaving 13 bases not matched to a gene. The assay was immunoSEQ multiplex PCR, and TCRdb's table has in-frame clones only and misses some. The sample holds under 90,000 clones, about 70% seen once. The record originates from a study of blood T cell repertoires in COVID-19. Material: peripheral blood. The TCR sequence derives from a man over 45 with active or convalescent COVID-19. This chain uses TRBV3-1 (or the pseudogene TRBV3-2) with TRBJ1-4; TRBD1 agrees at 11 bases. The CDR3 DNA sequence: TGTGCCAGCAGCCAAGATCTTCCGGGACAGGGGGGGATCTTAACTAATGAAAAACTGTTTTTT. It codes for CASSQDLPGQGGILTNEKLFF.